This T cell receptor beta chain was identified during a study of OX40 agonist ivuxolimab in advanced cancers. Whole-study results and caveats: Some nonresponders additionally presented with little normalized T-cell clonal expansion. The mean number of expanded clones was higher in CD8+ T cells than in CD4+.

Some clones are missing from TCRdb's copy, which holds only in-frame ones; the method was immunoSEQ multiplex PCR. The table includes approximately 84,000 clones, just over 90% detected once. In the case of this clone: Its antigen is as yet unknown.

CDR1 and CDR2 (germline): SGHVS, FQNEAQ. The trim removed 4 bases at V and 4 bases at J, leaving 8 bases unmatched. The CDR3 is made up of 15 amino acids. The V call is TRBV7-8, the J call TRBJ2-3, with TRBD2 identical over 7 bases. Here the sequenced sample was CD4+ or CD8+ T cells sorted from blood, taken in a trial of the OX40 agonist ivuxolimab. The receptor was derived from an adult with an advanced solid tumor such as melanoma, head and neck, liver or kidney cancer. The CDR3 region is CASSSEGLGADTQYF. The CDR3 DNA is TGTGCCAGCAGCTCCGAAGGACTAGGGGCAGATACGCAGTATTTT.